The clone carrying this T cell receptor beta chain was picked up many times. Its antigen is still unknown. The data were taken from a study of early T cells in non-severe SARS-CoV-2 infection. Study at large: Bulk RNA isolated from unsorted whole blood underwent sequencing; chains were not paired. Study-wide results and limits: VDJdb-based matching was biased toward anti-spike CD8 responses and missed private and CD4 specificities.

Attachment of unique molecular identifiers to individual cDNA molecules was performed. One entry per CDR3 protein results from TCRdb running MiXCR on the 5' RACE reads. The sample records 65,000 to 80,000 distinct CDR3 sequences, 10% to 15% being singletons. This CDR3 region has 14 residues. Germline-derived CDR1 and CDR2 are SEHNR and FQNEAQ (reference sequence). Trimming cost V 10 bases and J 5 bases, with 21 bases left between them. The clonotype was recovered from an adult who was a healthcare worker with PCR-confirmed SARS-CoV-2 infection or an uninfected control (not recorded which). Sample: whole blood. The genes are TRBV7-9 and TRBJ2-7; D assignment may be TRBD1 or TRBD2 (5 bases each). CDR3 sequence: CATSEVGVGHEQYF. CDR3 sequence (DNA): TGTGCCACTTCAGAAGTGGGGGTCGGGCACGAGCAGTACTTC.